Described below is a single T cell receptor beta chain sequence and its context. The antigen remains unidentified. This may come from a read error, since a much larger clone is one base off. CDR3-region Arm-PCR and iRepertoire HTBI primers produced the TCR beta libraries. TCRdb re-called the multiplex PCR reads through MiXCR, storing one row per CDR3 protein. The data contain 350,000 to 450,000 distinct CDR3 sequences, less than 25% of them singletons. This record comes from a study of regulatory T cells in long-lasting Graves disease. Study-wide points: Gene preferences differed: TRBV28, TRBJ1-2, TRBJ2-5 in persistent cases.

Time point indicated: persistent/refractory GD, antithyroid drugs over 5 years with positive TRAb. Preparation of the TCR library used RNA extracted from PBMCs. This CDR3 region has 16 residues. The V gene end was trimmed by 6 bases and the J gene end by 9 bases; junction bases not matched to a gene: 17. From germline, CDR1 is SGHTA and CDR2 FQGNSA. This TCR came from a female donor with Graves disease. Sequences were derived from peripheral blood mononuclear cells (PBMCs), sampled when the disease was refractory, from a patient treated with antithyroid drugs. The V call is TRBV7-2, the J call TRBJ2-7, with 10 bases matching TRBD2. The CDR3 region has the DNA TGTGCCAGCAGATTATCACTAGCGGGACTCTTAGCCACGCAGTACTTC. Translation: CASRLSLAGLLATQYF.